The following is a TCR beta chain sequence with its context. The sample originates from a study of blood T cells in healthy people across ages. Study-wide background: Template switching recovered approximately one barcoded beta molecule for every two T cells.

A minimum of 6 micrograms of total RNA was extracted per sample. With V trimmed by 10 bases and J by 1 base, 12 bases remained unmatched. The CDR3 loop spans 16 amino acids. CDR1 is MNHEY, CDR2 SVGAGI, per germline. PCR was performed a second time for about 6 to 11 cycles using a sample-barcoded 5' primer and a J-beta primer mix. TCRdb re-analysed the 5' RACE reads in MiXCR, keeping a single row per CDR3 protein. Among 1.2 million to 1.5 million distinct CDR3 sequences listed, roughly 40% were seen once. The TCR was taken from a woman aged 18-30 years in good health. Sequenced: blood. The chain combines TRBV6-5 with TRBJ2-2, with 7 bases aligning to TRBD2. The CDR3 region has the DNA TGTGCCACAAAATCTTTGGGACTAAAGAACACCGGGGAGCTGTTTTTT. This sequence encodes CATKSLGLKNTGELFF.